The 18 T cell receptor beta chains in this list originate from one sample, sequenced in a study of blood T cell repertoires in COVID-19. The data were produced by immunoSEQ multiplex PCR, yet TCRdb's version contains in-frame clones alone and is incomplete. The sample has roughly 180,000 clones, roughly four fifths seen once. Source material: peripheral blood. Receptor source: a human donor in a cohort sampled during active COVID-19.

This chain connects TRBV15 to TRBJ2-1, with D tentatively TRBD2 (5 bases). Trimming took 0 bases from V and 9 from J, leaving 12 bases between them. Germline assignment: CDR1 LNHNV and CDR2 YYDKDF (reference sequence). This CDR3 is 14 amino acids long. CDR3 sequence reads: CATSRDRASLEQFF. For the CDR3, the DNA is TGTGCCACCAGCAGAGATCGGGCTAGCCTTGAGCAGTTCTTC.

V gene TRBV27 combines with J gene TRBJ2-1; D is unresolved. Trimming removed 6 bases from V and 7 bases from J, with 16 bases in between. The CDR3 length is 14 residues. The germline CDR1 and CDR2 sequences are MNHEY and SMNVEV (reference sequence). The CDR3 nucleotides read TGTGCCAGCAGGGTGAGGCGGCCCACGAATGAGCAGTTCTTC. Translation gives CASRVRRPTNEQFF.

V is TRBV20-1 and J is TRBJ2-5; 7 positions agree with TRBD2. The CDR3 contains 14 residues. Losses at the gene ends were 3 bases for V and 4 bases for J; bases not matched to a gene: 8. Germline loops: CDR1 DFQATT, CDR2 SNEGSKA (reference sequence). The CDR3 nucleotides read TGCAGTGCTAGTTGGCAGCGCGGGAGAGAGACCCAGTACTTC. Residues: CSASWQRGRETQYF.

The sample holds a few counts of this clone. The J gene is TRBJ1-1, the V gene TRBV6-5, with D possibly being TRBD1 (6 bases). This CDR3 spans 13 amino acids. Germline lookup yields CDR1 MNHEY and CDR2 SVGAGI. V lost 5 bases to trimming and J lost 3 bases, with 10 bases between them. CDR3 sequence reads: CASSLYRDTEAFF. The CDR3 DNA is TGTGCCAGCAGTCTTTACAGGGACACTGAAGCTTTCTTT.

This rearrangement joins TRBV6-5 to TRBJ1-2; perhaps TRBD1 as D (5 bases). The CDR3 spans 14 residues. CDR1 MNHEY and CDR2 SVGAGI come from the germline V gene. The germline V and J ends were trimmed by 5 bases and 4 bases, with 14 bases remaining between them. This CDR3 is CASSPRQSFYGYTF. CDR3 bases: TGTGCCAGCAGTCCCCGACAGAGCTTCTATGGCTACACCTTC.

This rearrangement joins TRBV7-9 to TRBJ1-5, with 9 positions matching TRBD1. With V trimmed by 6 bases and J by 3 bases, 6 bases remained unmatched. Germline V CDR1 and CDR2: SEHNR, FQNEAQ (reference sequence). This CDR3 has 15 residues. CDR3 sequence: CASSYTGGYNQPQHF. CDR3 nucleotide sequence: TGTGCCAGCAGTTATACAGGGGGCTACAATCAGCCCCAGCATTTT.

The V and J genes are TRBV30 and TRBJ2-7; 9 bases match TRBD2. The CDR3 contains 15 residues. Germline CDR1 and CDR2: GTSNPN and SVGIG (reference sequence). Losses at the gene ends were 0 bases for V and 4 bases for J; bases not matched to a gene: 7. CDR3 sequence: CAWSVGLAGPYEQYF. CDR3 DNA sequence: TGTGCCTGGAGTGTAGGCCTAGCGGGGCCTTACGAGCAGTACTTC.

The chain carries TRBV11-1 and TRBJ1-2; D is possibly TRBD1 (5 bases). The CDR3 runs to 12 residues. Germline lookup yields CDR1 SGHAT and CDR2 FQDESV (reference sequence). V was trimmed by 1 base and J by 5 bases, leaving 5 bases between them. The CDR3 DNA sequence: TGTGCCAGCAGCTTAGAGGGGTATGGCTACACCTTC. Amino acids: CASSLEGYGYTF.

V and J are TRBV4-1 and TRBJ1-4; D remains unclear. CDR1 MGHRA and CDR2 YSYEKL come from the germline V gene. The CDR3 is 17 amino acids. V lost 2 bases, J lost 7 bases, and 20 bases lay in between. The CDR3 protein is CASSQPTGAYFSEKLFF. CDR3 coding DNA: TGCGCCAGCAGCCAACCGACCGGAGCGTATTTCAGTGAAAAACTGTTTTTT.

The chain recombines TRBV5-1 with TRBJ1-4; D is unclear. CDR1 and CDR2 from the germline V gene are SGHRS and YFSETQ. Trimming cost V 4 bases and J 0 bases, with 10 bases left between them. This CDR3 contains 15 residues. This chain's CDR3 is CASSPLLATNEKLFF. The CDR3 DNA reads as TGCGCCAGCAGCCCTCTCCTTGCAACTAATGAAAAACTGTTTTTT.

The genes are TRBV19 and TRBJ2-1; weak D call: TRBD2 (5 bases). The CDR3 covers 13 residues. V was trimmed by 5 bases and J by 5 bases, leaving 10 bases between them. In germline, CDR1 is LNHDA, CDR2 SQIVND (reference sequence). CDR3 in DNA: TGTGCCAGTAGTGTAGGACTGGACAATGAGCAGTTCTTC. Translated, it gives CASSVGLDNEQFF.

Regarding this clone: At one of its ends the junction is not consistent with the germline gene, which may arise from a read error. The V and J genes are TRBV9 and TRBJ1-2, with D uncertain. CDR3 length equals 12 residues. Germline V lookup: CDR1 SGDLS, CDR2 YYNGEE. DNA of the CDR3: TGTGCCAGCAGCGTAGACAGTTATGGCCACACCTTC. Encoded protein: CASSVDSYGHTF.

The gene calls are TRBV19 and TRBJ1-5, with D perhaps TRBD1 (6 bases). V shed 7 bases and J shed 6 bases, with 22 bases lying between them. This CDR3 has 16 residues. Germline V gives CDR1 LNHDA, CDR2 SQIVND (reference sequence). The CDR3, as DNA: TGTGCCAGTACGTTCTTCTACCGGGACATAGGTCAGCCCCAGCATTTT. It encodes CASTFFYRDIGQPQHF.

CDR3 sequence (DNA): TGTGCCAGCAGCTTAGGCCCAGGGGTTGGAAACACCATATATTTT. Encoded protein: CASSLGPGVGNTIYF. V usage is TRBV7-2 and J usage is TRBJ1-3, with a tentative D call TRBD1 (6 bases). Germline CDR1 reads SGHTA; CDR2 reads FQGNSA. This CDR3 comprises 15 residues. Trimming removed 1 base from V and 3 bases from J, with 10 bases in between.

V gene TRBV5-1 combines with J gene TRBJ1-2; D is unresolved. Per the germline V gene, CDR1 is SGHRS and CDR2 is YFSETQ. The V gene lost 2 bases and the J gene lost 3 bases, with 14 bases spanning the gap. This CDR3 is 15 amino acids long. CDR3 loop: CASSLGTGSHYGYTF. In DNA, the CDR3 is TGCGCCAGCAGCTTAGGAACCGGGAGCCACTATGGCTACACCTTC.

This clone was detected only once. V and J are TRBV6-5 and TRBJ2-5; 9 nucleotides agree with TRBD2. This CDR3 has 14 residues. J gave up 5 bases and V 0 bases, and 1 base lay outside the gene matches. CDR1 and CDR2 from the germline V gene are MNHEY and SVGAGI. In DNA form, the CDR3 reads TGTGCCAGCAGTTACTCGGCGGGGGGGGAGACCCAGTACTTC. It encodes CASSYSAGGETQYF.

A single count supports this clone. This sequence joins TRBV2 and TRBJ2-3; 11 bases match TRBD1. This CDR3 is 17 amino acids long. Germline V gene lookup returns CDR1 SNHLY and CDR2 FYNNEI. V dropped 6 bases and J dropped 1; count of bases not matched to a gene: 9. CDR3 loop: CASSRDRGGMGTDTQYF. DNA for the CDR3: TGTGCCAGCAGCCGGGACAGGGGGGGAATGGGCACAGATACGCAGTATTTT.

The chain has TRBV27 and TRBJ2-3; 11 bases are shared with TRBD2. CDR1 and CDR2 (germline): MNHEY, SMNVEV (reference sequence). The CDR3 spans 18 residues. With 5 bases clipped from V and 0 bases from J, the junction kept 10 bases outside the gene matches. The CDR3 coding sequence is TGTGCCAGCAGTCTTTTAGCGGGGGGGCCCCTTAGCACAGATACGCAGTATTTT. Translating it yields CASSLLAGGPLSTDTQYF.